A single sample gave rise to the 10 T cell receptor beta chains below, sequenced in a study of T cells after yellow fever vaccination (dated by TCRdb to about 2019). The library came from 5' RACE. Sequencing instrument: Illumina NovaSeq 6000. The public reads were reprocessed in TCRdb via fastp at Q25 and MiXCR, keeping in-frame beta chains. CDR3 protein duplicates are merged, each entry listing the most common genes and DNA. Across this sample there are about 250,000 distinct CDR3 sequences, with roughly 3.7% seen only once. About a fifth of the sample comes from the top ten. This sample's treatment or condition label indicates: live attenuated yellow fever vaccine strain. The sample consisted of PBMCs, taken 15 days after the yellow fever booster vaccination. The receptors here all came from a man between 18 and 29 years old who received the YFV17D yellow fever vaccine.

This clonotype was detected ten times or more. V and J are TRBV24-1 and TRBJ2-7; 8 bases are a match to TRBD1. The CDR3 has 17 residues. CDR1 is KGHDR and CDR2 is SFDVKD in the germline V gene. The junction had 12 bases not matched to a gene; V was cut back by 3 bases and J by 3 bases. CDR3 sequence reads: CATSDRNRQGNIYEQYF. CDR3 sequence (DNA): TGTGCCACCAGTGATCGAAATCGACAGGGGAACATCTACGAGCAGTACTTC.

This clonotype has just a few counts. The chain links TRBV4-2 to TRBJ2-6, with no clear D. CDR1 and CDR2 from the germline V gene are LGHNA and YNFKEQ. Trimming cost V 0 bases and J 0 bases, with 9 bases left between them. The CDR3 has 17 amino acids. Here the CDR3 DNA reads TGTGCCAGCAGCCAAGACCCCGCCGCCTCTGGGGCCAACGTCCTGACTTTC. Encoded protein: CASSQDPAASGANVLTF.

This clonotype has only a few counts. The V call is TRBV4-3, the J call TRBJ2-3; a weak D match, TRBD2 (6 bases). The germline V gene has CDR1 LGHNA and CDR2 YSLEER. The CDR3 has 15 amino acids. Deletions cut 5 bases from V and 4 bases from J, with 16 bases between. The CDR3, as DNA: TGCGCCAGCAGCTCTCGGGGGTGGGTGTCAGATACGCAGTATTTT. Translating it yields CASSSRGWVSDTQYF.

This clonotype occurred many times. The chain joins TRBV5-4 to TRBJ2-5; 7 nucleotides align to TRBD2. Germline loops: CDR1 SGHNT, CDR2 YYREEE (reference sequence). This CDR3 comprises 15 residues. J lost 0 bases, V lost 5 bases, and 7 bases had no gene match. The CDR3 spells CASSEASGYQETQYF. The CDR3 bases are TGTGCCAGCAGTGAGGCTAGCGGATACCAAGAGACCCAGTACTTC.

At least ten counts were recorded for this clonotype. CDR3 sequence reads: CASSPNRDQGQYF. CDR3 coding DNA: TGTGCCAGCAGCCCCAACCGGGACCAGGGGCAGTACTTC. V and J are TRBV7-2 and TRBJ2-7, with D perhaps TRBD1 or TRBD2 (5 bases each). Looked up from germline, CDR1 is SGHTA and CDR2 is FQGNSA. CDR3 length equals 13 residues. V was shortened by 5 bases and J by 9 bases, with 17 bases between the two germline ends.

This clonotype appeared many times. This chain links TRBV10-3 with TRBJ2-7; 8 nucleotides match TRBD1. Germline V gives CDR1 ENHRY, CDR2 SYGVKD. V trimming: 4 bases; J trimming: 6 bases; junction bases outside the gene matches: 8. CDR3 length: 14 amino acids. CDR3 coding DNA: TGTGCCATCAGTGGAAGACAGGGGAAGGGCGAGCAGTACTTC. This translates into CAISGRQGKGEQYF.

This clonotype was seen repeatedly, ten times or more. The chain employs TRBV28 and TRBJ1-5; 7 nucleotides agree with TRBD1. The V gene's germline CDR1 is MDHEN and CDR2 SYDVKM. V lost 5 bases to trimming and J lost 5 bases; unmatched junction nucleotides: 6. The CDR3 length is 14 residues. CDR3 DNA: TGTGCCAGCAGTCCGGGACAGTCGGATCAGCCCCAGCATTTT. As protein: CASSPGQSDQPQHF.

This clonotype occurred many times. This chain connects TRBV6-5 to TRBJ2-3, with a weak D call TRBD2 (5 bases). The V end was cut by 2 bases, the J end by 2 bases, with 8 bases between. The CDR3 is made up of 14 amino acids. Germline CDR1 reads MNHEY; CDR2 reads SVGAGI. The CDR3 reads CASSYRGYTDTQYF. DNA of the CDR3: TGTGCCAGCAGTTACCGGGGTTACACAGATACGCAGTATTTT.

J is TRBJ2-7 and V is TRBV30, with no clear D. This CDR3 contains 12 residues. CDR1 and CDR2 from the germline V gene are GTSNPN and SVGIG (reference sequence). The germline V and J ends were trimmed by 2 bases and 2 bases, with 7 bases remaining between them. The CDR3 DNA is TGTGCCTGGAGTTCTACTACCTACGAGCAGTACTTC. Protein: CAWSSTTYEQYF.

This clonotype was seen ten or more times. J is TRBJ2-1 and V is TRBV29-1, with D hard to call. Germline V lookup: CDR1 SQVTM, CDR2 ANQGSEA. Trimming pared 7 bases from V and 3 bases from J, leaving 13 bases between. The CDR3 is 13 residues long. Here the CDR3 reads CSALWSDYNEQFF. The CDR3 bases are TGCAGCGCCCTCTGGAGCGACTACAATGAGCAGTTCTTC.